Detailed here is one T cell receptor beta chain. Method: immunoSEQ multiplex PCR; TCRdb's copy keeps in-frame clones and lacks some. Of 75,000 to 95,000 clones listed, roughly 94% are singletons. The sample originates from a study of technical replicates of blood from several donors. Trimming pared 1 base from V and 0 bases from J, leaving 10 bases between. The germline CDR1 and CDR2 sequences are SEHNR and FQNEAQ (reference sequence). This CDR3 comprises 16 residues. The TCR was taken from a human donor in good health. What was sequenced was T cells isolated from PBMCs. The rearrangement uses TRBV7-9 and TRBJ1-5; unclear D gene. The CDR3 is CASSLGGSYSNQPQHF. CDR3 nucleotides: TGTGCCAGCAGCTTAGGCGGAAGTTATAGCAATCAGCCCCAGCATTTT.